This T cell receptor delta chain was retrieved from a study of gamma-delta T cells after stem cell transplantation. About this clone: This likely stems from a read error, as it lies one base from a far larger clone.

The CDR3 length is 25 residues. The germline gives CDR1 GEAIGNYY, CDR2 EKD. Trimming removed 0 bases from V and 2 bases from J; junction bases left unmatched: 31. TCRdb processed the RT-PCR reads again with the CATT caller. The sample has thousands of delta-chain clones; about 1.8% are singletons. The receptor was isolated from a human donor. It is not recorded whose cells these are; they may come from a transplant donor. The J gene is TRDJ1, the V gene TRDV2; 11 nucleotides align to TRDD3. The sequencing sample was made of gamma-delta T cells. The CDR3 region is CACDTLNPPILGDKRPDRMTDKLIF. The CDR3 DNA is TGTGCCTGTGACACCTTAAATCCTCCCATACTGGGGGATAAGAGACCAGACCGTATGACCGATAAACTCATCTTT.